A single sample gave rise to the 27 T cell receptor beta chains below, sequenced in a study of Ad26.COV2.S vaccination and SARS-CoV-2 variants (dated by TCRdb to about 2021). What this sample's treatment or condition label stands for: over 15 received Ad26.COV2.S at low or high dose, single or two shots; about 5 received placebo; per-sample allocation not given. For vaccine and placebo recipients, the sequenced repertoires came from samples collected on day 63 after the first injection. Library creation used the immunoSEQ multiplex PCR assay. TCRdb provides this immuneACCESS table in a form limited to in-frame rearrangements. Some clones are lacking; in checked studies, under half of them reflect an unresolved V gene, and why the rest are absent is not known. In all, the sample holds approximately 480,000 clones, and 87% of those were seen once. More than 10% of the sample belongs to the ten largest clones.

Source: peripheral blood, taken in a trial of Ad26.COV2.S vaccine versus placebo. The receptors here all came from a person aged 18 to 65 who received the Ad26.COV2.S COVID-19 vaccine or a placebo.

The chain joins TRBV2 to TRBJ2-3; 8 bases map to TRBD1. Per the germline V gene, CDR1 is SNHLY and CDR2 is FYNNEI. V lost 5 bases to trimming and J lost 5 bases; unmatched junction nucleotides: 3. The CDR3 spans 13 residues. CDR3 in DNA: TGTGCCAGCAGTCTACAGGGGGTAGATACGCAGTATTTT. It specifies CASSLQGVDTQYF.

The CDR3 region has the DNA TGTGCCAGCAGCTTGGGGAGGGAGACCCAGTACTTC. The encoded protein is CASSLGRETQYF. V gene TRBV5-8 combines with J gene TRBJ2-5; perhaps TRBD2 as D (5 bases). Germline V gene data show CDR1 as SGHTS and CDR2 as YDEGEE. The CDR3 spans 12 residues. V was pared by 0 bases and J by 5 bases, with 5 bases between.

This clone was counted a single time. V is TRBV9 and J is TRBJ2-3; D is ambiguous. The CDR3 has 15 amino acids. The germline V and J ends were trimmed by 3 bases and 8 bases, with 19 bases remaining between them. Germline loops: CDR1 SGDLS, CDR2 YYNGEE. The CDR3 nucleotides are TGTGCCAGCAGCGCCACGGCGAACTCCGTAGGTACGCAGTATTTT. It specifies CASSATANSVGTQYF.

The chain carries TRBV28 and TRBJ1-2; D is ambiguous. Looked up from germline, CDR1 is MDHEN and CDR2 is SYDVKM. V was shortened by 6 bases and J by 8 bases, with 10 bases between the two germline ends. This CDR3 has 11 amino acids. The CDR3: CASSPDWGYTF. The CDR3 DNA is TGTGCCAGCAGCCCCGACTGGGGCTACACCTTC.

V gene TRBV28 combines with J gene TRBJ1-2, with D tentatively TRBD1 (6 bases). V lost 8 bases, J lost 10 bases, and 14 bases lay in between. Germline V lookup: CDR1 MDHEN, CDR2 SYDVKM. CDR3 size: 11 residues. The CDR3 coding sequence is TGTGCCAGCTTAGAACAGGGTGACTACACCTTC. It specifies CASLEQGDYTF.

The rearrangement links TRBV25-1 to TRBJ1-6, with D possibly being TRBD1 (6 bases). V lost 5 bases, J lost 7 bases, and 18 bases lay in between. Germline CDR1 is MGHDK and CDR2 is SYGVNS. The CDR3 covers 16 residues. CDR3 loop: CASSPQRGGPNSPLHF. CDR3 sequence (DNA): TGTGCCAGCAGTCCCCAAAGAGGGGGGCCCAATTCACCCCTCCACTTT.

This chain connects TRBV7-2 to TRBJ2-7; weak D call: TRBD1 (5 bases). Trimming took off 8 bases at V and 12 bases at J, with 26 bases between the two ends. The CDR3 spans 14 residues. Per the germline V gene, CDR1 is SGHTA and CDR2 is FQGNSA. The CDR3 DNA reads as TGTGCCAGCCAGGACGCCCCCCAGACAGCGTTGTCGTACTTC. The encoded protein is CASQDAPQTALSYF.

In its sample, this clone was seen a few times. The chain carries TRBV28 and TRBJ1-1; D unresolved. The CDR3 is 15 amino acids. V lost 4 bases, J lost 0 bases, and 12 bases lay in between. CDR1 and CDR2 (germline): MDHEN, SYDVKM. The CDR3, as DNA: TGTGCCAGCAGTTCGGCGGGGTTGGTGAACACTGAAGCTTTCTTT. It specifies CASSSAGLVNTEAFF.

The chain joins TRBV19 to TRBJ2-3; D is tentatively TRBD1 or TRBD2 (5 bases each). The CDR3 contains 13 residues. V lost 6 bases to trimming and J lost 0 bases, with 7 bases between them. Looked up from germline, CDR1 is LNHDA and CDR2 is SQIVND (reference sequence). The CDR3 DNA is TGTGCCAGTAGCGGGGCCAGCACAGATACGCAGTATTTT. Translation gives CASSGASTDTQYF.

The chain carries TRBV4-1 and TRBJ2-3; possibly TRBD2 for D (5 bases). This CDR3 spans 16 amino acids. Germline CDR1 is MGHRA and CDR2 is YSYEKL. The V end lost 0 bases, the J end lost 2 bases, and 12 bases lay between the germline ends. DNA of the CDR3: TGCGCCAGCAGCCAAGAGATTGGGAGTTTCACAGATACGCAGTATTTT. Amino acids: CASSQEIGSFTDTQYF.

The V gene is TRBV7-2, the J gene TRBJ1-2; maybe TRBD1 (5 bases). The CDR3 totals 14 residues. CDR1 is SGHTA, CDR2 FQGNSA, per germline. The V end was cut by 4 bases, the J end by 4 bases, with 13 bases between. The CDR3 is CASSSLRGAYGYTF. CDR3 nucleotide sequence: TGTGCCAGCAGCTCCCTGCGAGGGGCCTATGGCTACACCTTC.

This chain uses TRBV5-5 with TRBJ2-7; TRBD2 agrees at 8 bases. The length of the CDR3 is 15 residues. The V gene's germline CDR1 is SGHKS and CDR2 YYEKEE (reference sequence). V lost 3 bases, J lost 1 base, and 6 bases stayed unmatched. CDR3 DNA: TGTGCCAGCAGCTCAAGACTAGCGCTATCCTACGAGCAGTACTTC. Its protein is CASSSRLALSYEQYF.

This chain connects TRBV27 to TRBJ2-7; TRBD2 matches 10 bases. The germline gives CDR1 MNHEY, CDR2 SMNVEV (reference sequence). V trimming: 6 bases; J trimming: 4 bases; junction bases outside the gene matches: 6. The CDR3 has 14 amino acids. For the CDR3, the DNA is TGTGCCAGCAGAGAAAGCGGGAGGGCATACGAGCAGTACTTC. Its translation: CASRESGRAYEQYF.

The rearrangement links TRBV5-1 to TRBJ2-5, with 8 positions matching TRBD1. CDR1 is SGHRS and CDR2 is YFSETQ in the germline V gene. The J segment lost 3 bases and the V segment lost 5 bases, leaving 9 bases of the junction unmatched. The CDR3 sequence is 15 residues long. CDR3 loop: CASRPPGTGKETQYF. In DNA, the CDR3 is TGCGCCAGCAGACCCCCCGGGACAGGCAAAGAGACCCAGTACTTC.

V and J are TRBV6-5 and TRBJ1-5; 7 bases line up with TRBD1. Germline CDR1 MNHEY, CDR2 SVGAGI. This CDR3 region has 15 residues. The J segment lost 4 bases and the V segment lost 7 bases, leaving 10 bases of the junction unmatched. For the CDR3, the DNA is TGTGCCAGCAACCCCGGGACAGAGATAAATCAGCCCCAGCATTTT. Its translation is CASNPGTEINQPQHF.

The chain joins TRBV20-1 to TRBJ1-1; D remains unclear. Looked up from germline, CDR1 is DFQATT and CDR2 is SNEGSKA (reference sequence). V lost 1 base to trimming and J lost 11 bases, with 8 bases between them. The CDR3 totals 10 residues. In nucleotides, the CDR3 is TGCAGTGCTAGAGTGTCTGGCGCTTTCTTT. This codes for CSARVSGAFF.

The V call is TRBV30, the J call TRBJ1-5; TRBD1 might be the D (5 bases). Germline CDR1 reads GTSNPN; CDR2 reads SVGIG (reference sequence). CDR3 length: 13 residues. V lost 4 bases, J lost 1 base, and 8 bases lay in between. CDR3 nucleotide sequence: TGTGCCTGGACAGGGTCAAGCAATCAGCCCCAGCATTTT. Amino acids: CAWTGSSNQPQHF.

This sequence joins TRBV7-9 and TRBJ2-1, with D tentatively TRBD1 (5 bases). Germline V gives CDR1 SEHNR, CDR2 FQNEAQ (reference sequence). This CDR3 region has 15 residues. V dropped 5 bases and J dropped 10 bases, with 21 bases sitting between them. The CDR3 coding sequence is TGTGCCAGCAGCCTTCGACCAGGGTCTAGTGTCGAGCAGTTCTTC. Translation: CASSLRPGSSVEQFF. Filled out from reference TRBV7-9 and TRBJ2-1, the complete variable domain reads DTGVSQNPRHKITKRGQNVTFRCDPISEHNRLYWYRQTLGQGPEFLTYFQNEAQLEKSRLLSDRFSAERPKGSFSTLEIQRTEQGDSAMYLCASSLRPGSSVEQFFGPGTRLTVL.

The chain has TRBV29-1 and TRBJ1-1; D call uncertain. From germline, CDR1 is SQVTM and CDR2 ANQGSEA. V lost 6 bases and J 2 bases, leaving 16 bases between the germline ends. The CDR3 sequence is 14 residues long. The CDR3 bases are TGCAGCGTATTTCCCCGGGCCTCAAACACTGAAGCTTTCTTT. Its translation: CSVFPRASNTEAFF.

In this sample, this clone turned up many times. The sample has other DNA sequences that encode this CDR3 too. The chain employs TRBV5-1 and TRBJ2-2, with a weak D call TRBD1 (5 bases). This CDR3 contains 12 residues. Trimming cost V 4 bases and J 4 bases, with 5 bases left between them. CDR1 and CDR2 (germline): SGHRS, YFSETQ. CDR3 DNA sequence: TGCGCCAGCAGCAGGGGCACCGGGGAGCTGTTTTTT. It specifies CASSRGTGELFF.

V and J are TRBV5-4 and TRBJ2-7; 8 positions agree with TRBD2. This CDR3 region has 14 residues. V lost 6 bases to trimming and J lost 4 bases; unmatched junction nucleotides: 9. Germline-derived CDR1 and CDR2 are SGHNT and YYREEE (reference sequence). The CDR3 DNA sequence: TGTGCCAGCATCCAGCGGGAGCCCAGGTACGAGCAGTACTTC. This sequence encodes CASIQREPRYEQYF.

The chain employs TRBV2 and TRBJ2-3; D is possibly TRBD2 (6 bases). V was pared by 0 bases and J by 6 bases, with 10 bases between. The CDR3 loop spans 14 amino acids. Germline-derived CDR1 and CDR2 are SNHLY and FYNNEI. The CDR3 sequence: CASSEALRGDTQYF. The CDR3 DNA is TGTGCCAGCAGTGAAGCGCTTCGGGGGGATACGCAGTATTTT.

This chain joins TRBV6-2 or TRBV6-3 and TRBJ1-1; no definite D call. The germline V gene has CDR1 MNHEY and CDR2 SVGEGT. CDR3 length: 16 amino acids. Trimming stripped 3 bases from V and 0 bases from J, with 14 bases between. As DNA, the CDR3 is TGTGCCAGCAGTTATTTTACAGCACACCTGAACACTGAAGCTTTCTTT. Translation gives CASSYFTAHLNTEAFF.

The CDR3 is CASSLAPGTTEQYF. The CDR3 DNA follows: TGTGCCAGCAGCTTAGCCCCGGGAACGACCGAGCAGTACTTC. The chain uses TRBV11-3 and TRBJ2-7; weak D call: TRBD2 (5 bases). CDR3 length: 14 residues. Germline V gene lookup returns CDR1 SGHNT and CDR2 YENEEA. The ends were cut back, 1 base at V and 6 bases at J, with 13 bases in the middle. Full variable domain (missing parts from reference TRBV11-3 and TRBJ2-7): EAGVVQSPRYKIIEKKQPVAFWCNPISGHNTLYWYLQNLGQGPELLIRYENEEAVDDSQLPKDRFSAERLKGVDSTLKIQPAELGDSAVYLCASSLAPGTTEQYFGPGTRLTVT.

This clone has a single count. The chain couples TRBV6-1 to TRBJ1-1, with 7 bases aligning to TRBD1. The CDR3 sequence is 15 residues long. The germline CDR1 and CDR2 sequences are MNHNS and SASEGT. With V trimmed by 2 bases and J by 6 bases, 9 bases remained unmatched. CDR3 sequence (DNA): TGTGCCAGCAGTGAACGTCCGACAGGGAGCGCTGAAGCTTTCTTT. Protein sequence: CASSERPTGSAEAFF.

This chain connects TRBV30 to TRBJ2-7; TRBD2 matches at 12 bases. CDR1 is GTSNPN and CDR2 is SVGIG in the germline V gene (reference sequence). The V and J ends lost 1 base and 2 bases, in that order; junction bases with no gene match: 9. The CDR3 has 17 amino acids. The chain's CDR3 is CAWSGPGTSGSPYEQYF. DNA for the CDR3: TGTGCCTGGAGTGGTCCCGGGACTAGCGGGTCCCCCTACGAGCAGTACTTC.

This clone was observed once. V is TRBV6-5 and J is TRBJ1-5; D is possibly TRBD1 (5 bases). The CDR3 contains 15 residues. Looked up from germline, CDR1 is MNHEY and CDR2 is SVGAGI. Between the trimmed V and J ends, which lost 5 bases and 3 bases, there was a span of 14 bases. The CDR3 spells CASSILGTLNQPQHF. In DNA, the CDR3 is TGTGCCAGCAGTATACTCGGGACTCTCAATCAGCCCCAGCATTTT.